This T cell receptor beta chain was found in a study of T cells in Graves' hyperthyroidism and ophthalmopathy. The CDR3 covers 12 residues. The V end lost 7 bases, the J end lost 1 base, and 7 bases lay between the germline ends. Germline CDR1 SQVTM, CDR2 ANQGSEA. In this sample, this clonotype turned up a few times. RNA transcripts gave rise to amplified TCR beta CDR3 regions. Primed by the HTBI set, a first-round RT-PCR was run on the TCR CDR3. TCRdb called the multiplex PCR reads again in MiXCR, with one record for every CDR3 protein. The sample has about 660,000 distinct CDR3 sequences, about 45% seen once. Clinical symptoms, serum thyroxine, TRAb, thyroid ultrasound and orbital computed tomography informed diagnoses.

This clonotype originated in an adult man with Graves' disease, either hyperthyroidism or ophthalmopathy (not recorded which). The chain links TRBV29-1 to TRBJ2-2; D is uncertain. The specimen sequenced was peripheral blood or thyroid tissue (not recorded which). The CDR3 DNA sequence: TGCAGCGCTCAGGAGAACACCGGGGAGCTGTTTTTT. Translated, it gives CSAQENTGELFF.